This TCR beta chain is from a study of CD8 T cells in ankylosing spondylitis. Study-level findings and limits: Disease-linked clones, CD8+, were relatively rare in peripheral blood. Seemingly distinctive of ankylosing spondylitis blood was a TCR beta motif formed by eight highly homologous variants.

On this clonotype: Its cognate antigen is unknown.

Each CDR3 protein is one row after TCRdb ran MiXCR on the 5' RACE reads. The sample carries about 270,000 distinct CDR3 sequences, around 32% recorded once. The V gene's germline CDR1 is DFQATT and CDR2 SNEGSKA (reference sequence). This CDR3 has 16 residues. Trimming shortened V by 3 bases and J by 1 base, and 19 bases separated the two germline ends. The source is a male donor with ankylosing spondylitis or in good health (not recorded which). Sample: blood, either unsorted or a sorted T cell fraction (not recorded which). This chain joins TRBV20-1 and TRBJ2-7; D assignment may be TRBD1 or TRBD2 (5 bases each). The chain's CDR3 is CSARSGSRGESYEQYF. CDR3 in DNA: TGCAGTGCTAGGTCAGGGAGTAGGGGCGAATCCTACGAGCAGTACTTC.